This T cell receptor (beta chain) originates from a study of T-cell memory formation after mild COVID-19. Background on the study: In these data, TCR clusters were largely donor specific. General observations from the study: For contracting clones, CD4+ ones sat mainly in CM and EM, CD8+ in EMRA.

TCRdb re-analysed the 5' RACE reads in MiXCR, keeping a single row per CDR3 protein. The table has hundreds of thousands of distinct CDR3 sequences, around 22% seen once. Germline-derived CDR1 and CDR2 are KGHDR and SFDVKD. The CDR3 loop spans 15 amino acids. V was pared by 7 bases and J by 8 bases, with 11 bases of the junction left unmatched. Concerning this clonotype: What it binds is unknown.

The V and J genes are TRBV24-1 and TRBJ2-1, with 9 bases that match TRBD2. The sequencing sample was made of PBMCs or a T cell subset sorted from them (not recorded which). The clonotype originates from an adult woman who had mild COVID-19 (a few samples of this study predate the infection). Cell type and time point are not known. The DNA of the CDR3 is TGTGCCACCAGAGCCGACAGATTAGCGGGAGATGAGCAGTTCTTC. Translating gives CATRADRLAGDEQFF.